Each of the 20 T cell receptor beta chains below was sequenced from the same sample in a study of T cell changes during pregnancy in multiple sclerosis. Sequencing was performed with immunoSEQ multiplex PCR; in TCRdb, only in-frame clones are kept and a portion is missing. The table shows 39,000 or so clones, with about 90% occurring only once. Sequenced here: CD8+ T cells from peripheral blood mononuclear cells, sampled before pregnancy. The receptors come from a female donor with multiple sclerosis, enrolled in a pregnancy study.

The V gene is TRBV11-2, the J gene TRBJ2-3, with D uncertain. Per germline, CDR1 SGHAT and CDR2 FQNNGV. CDR3 length: 16 residues. V was cut by 5 bases and J by 0 bases, with 15 bases left in between. CDR3 loop: CASSPRLGFSTDTQYF. The CDR3 nucleotides read TGTGCCAGCAGCCCTCGGCTAGGTTTTAGCACAGATACGCAGTATTTT.

This rearrangement joins TRBV4-1 to TRBJ2-7; tentative D call: TRBD1 (6 bases). Trimming shortened V by 1 base and J by 2 bases, and 21 bases separated the two germline ends. The CDR3 is made up of 18 amino acids. Germline V gene sequence: CDR1 MGHRA, CDR2 YSYEKL. CDR3 protein: CASSQGGGMVDPTYEQYF. The CDR3, as DNA: TGCGCCAGCAGCCAAGGAGGGGGAATGGTTGATCCGACCTACGAGCAGTACTTC.

The genes are TRBV2 and TRBJ1-1; no definite D call. Germline CDR1 and CDR2: SNHLY and FYNNEI. The CDR3 runs to 11 residues. V lost 8 bases and J 11 bases, leaving 15 bases between the germline ends. In DNA, the CDR3 is TGTGCCAGCCCCTCCTCATTCGAGGCTTTCTTT. Protein: CASPSSFEAFF.

The chain carries TRBV6-1 and TRBJ2-3, with 7 bases identical to TRBD2. CDR1 and CDR2 (germline): MNHNS, SASEGT. J was trimmed by 6 bases and V by 1 base; bases with no gene match: 10. The CDR3 covers 16 residues. The CDR3 here is CASSEEGTIVGDTQYF. The CDR3, as DNA: TGTGCCAGCAGTGAAGAGGGGACTATTGTCGGGGATACGCAGTATTTT.

With regard to this clone: The same CDR3 can be traced to other DNA sequences in this sample. The chain employs TRBV9 and TRBJ2-5, with 10 bases identical to TRBD1. Germline V gives CDR1 SGDLS, CDR2 YYNGEE. CDR3 length equals 15 residues. Trimming took 2 bases from V and 4 from J; bases not matched to a gene: 5. This chain's CDR3 is CASSVGTGVGETQYF. CDR3 coding DNA: TGTGCCAGCAGCGTCGGGACAGGGGTGGGAGAGACCCAGTACTTC. Supplemented by reference TRBV9 and TRBJ2-5, the full variable domain reads DSGVTQTPKHLITATGQRVTLRCSPRSGDLSVYWYQQSLDQGLQFLIQYYNGEERAKGNILERFSAQQFPDLHSELNLSSLELGDSALYFCASSVGTGVGETQYFGPGTRLLVL.

The CDR3 bases are TGTGCCAGCGTAGGGAGGACCGGGAACACTGAAGCTTTCTTT. Translating it yields CASVGRTGNTEAFF. V is TRBV2 and J is TRBJ1-1; D remains ambiguous. V lost 8 bases, J lost 1 base, and 14 bases lay in between. The CDR3 is 14 amino acids. Germline CDR1 is SNHLY and CDR2 is FYNNEI.

This clone was seen once. This rearrangement joins TRBV9 to TRBJ2-5; tentative D call: TRBD2 (6 bases). This CDR3 region has 15 residues. V lost 0 bases and J 1 base, leaving 10 bases between the germline ends. From germline, CDR1 is SGDLS and CDR2 YYNGEE. This CDR3 reads CASSVVGGAQETQYF. In nucleotides, the CDR3 is TGTGCCAGCAGCGTAGTCGGGGGAGCCCAAGAGACCCAGTACTTC. Based on the CDR3 plus reference TRBV9 and TRBJ2-5, the full variable domain is DSGVTQTPKHLITATGQRVTLRCSPRSGDLSVYWYQQSLDQGLQFLIQYYNGEERAKGNILERFSAQQFPDLHSELNLSSLELGDSALYFCASSVVGGAQETQYFGPGTRLLVL.

This chain connects TRBV7-6 to TRBJ2-1; D is perhaps TRBD1 (5 bases). The V gene's germline CDR1 is SGHVS and CDR2 FNYEAQ. This CDR3 comprises 15 residues. V shed 3 bases and J shed 0 bases, with 9 bases lying between them. CDR3 protein: CASSLHRSSYNEQFF. CDR3 in DNA: TGTGCCAGCAGCTTGCACAGGAGCTCCTACAATGAGCAGTTCTTC.

J is TRBJ1-1 and V is TRBV9, with TRBD1 matching 9 bases. The CDR3 has 14 residues. Germline CDR1 SGDLS, CDR2 YYNGEE. V was clipped by 4 bases and J by 5 bases; unmatched bases: 6. The CDR3 DNA is TGTGCCAGCAGCCCCTGGACAGGGGAAACTGAAGCTTTCTTT. Its translation: CASSPWTGETEAFF.

The V gene is TRBV10-3, the J gene TRBJ2-7; 7 bases align to TRBD1. CDR3 length: 14 residues. Losses at the gene ends were 5 bases for V and 3 bases for J; bases not matched to a gene: 7. Germline V CDR1 and CDR2: ENHRY, SYGVKD. CDR3 amino acids: CAISSDREGYEQYF. Written as DNA, the CDR3 is TGTGCCATCAGTTCCGACAGGGAAGGCTACGAGCAGTACTTC.

This rearrangement joins TRBV7-6 to TRBJ2-3, with TRBD2 identical over 9 bases. V lost 2 bases, J lost 2 bases, and 8 bases stayed unmatched. Germline V gene lookup returns CDR1 SGHVS and CDR2 FNYEAQ. The CDR3 has 17 residues. CDR3 in amino acids: CASSLLSSGTNTDTQYF. The CDR3 nucleotides read TGTGCCAGCAGCTTATTATCTAGCGGGACCAACACAGATACGCAGTATTTT.

This chain connects TRBV9 to TRBJ2-4; a possible D gene is TRBD2 (6 bases). The CDR3 contains 13 residues. The V end was cut by 4 bases, the J end by 8 bases, with 13 bases between. Per the germline V gene, CDR1 is SGDLS and CDR2 is YYNGEE. CDR3 loop: CASSPPPGDIQYF. The CDR3 region has the DNA TGTGCCAGCAGCCCCCCCCCGGGGGACATTCAGTACTTC. Combining the CDR3 with reference TRBV9 and TRBJ2-4 gives the whole variable domain DSGVTQTPKHLITATGQRVTLRCSPRSGDLSVYWYQQSLDQGLQFLIQYYNGEERAKGNILERFSAQQFPDLHSELNLSSLELGDSALYFCASSPPPGDIQYFGAGTRLSVL.

The chain links TRBV2 to TRBJ2-1; 9 positions agree with TRBD2. The CDR3 has 14 amino acids. Germline assignment: CDR1 SNHLY and CDR2 FYNNEI. The junction had 8 bases not matched to a gene; V was cut back by 6 bases and J by 8 bases. CDR3 residues: CASREVAGEDEQFF. CDR3 sequence (DNA): TGTGCCAGCAGAGAGGTAGCGGGGGAGGATGAGCAGTTCTTC.

The V and J genes are TRBV19 and TRBJ2-3; D is possibly TRBD2 (5 bases). V lost 0 bases and J lost 1, with 8 bases in between. This CDR3 region has 15 residues. Per germline, CDR1 LNHDA and CDR2 SQIVND (reference sequence). This chain's CDR3 is CASSIDSGGTDTQYF. Here the CDR3 DNA reads TGTGCCAGTAGTATAGATTCCGGGGGCACAGATACGCAGTATTTT.

The chain has TRBV27 and TRBJ2-1; 13 bases line up with TRBD2. This CDR3 comprises 14 residues. Germline loops: CDR1 MNHEY, CDR2 SMNVEV (reference sequence). Trimming at V came to 6 bases and at J to 5 bases, leaving 1 base not matched to a gene. CDR3 sequence reads: CASRGLAGNNEQFF. CDR3 DNA sequence: TGTGCCAGCAGGGGACTAGCGGGGAACAATGAGCAGTTCTTC.

The J gene is TRBJ1-5, the V gene TRBV7-2; TRBD1 matches 7 bases. This CDR3 spans 14 amino acids. V lost 4 bases to trimming and J lost 6 bases; unmatched junction nucleotides: 6. CDR1 is SGHTA, CDR2 FQGNSA, per germline. CDR3 protein: CASSSPGTVQPQHF. The CDR3 DNA is TGTGCCAGCAGCTCACCCGGGACAGTTCAGCCCCAGCATTTT.

The chain couples TRBV6-4 to TRBJ2-1; TRBD2 agrees at 13 bases. After removal of 3 bases from V and 4 bases from J, the junction contained 0 bases not matched to a gene. This CDR3 region has 15 residues. Germline assignment: CDR1 MRHNA and CDR2 SNTAGT. CDR3 DNA sequence: TGTGCCAGCAGTGAGGGACTAGCGGGGTACAATGAGCAGTTCTTC. Protein: CASSEGLAGYNEQFF.

CDR3 coding DNA: TGTGCCACCAGCAGAGATGAGGGCGGGAGAGGAGAGACCCAGTACTTC. It yields the protein CATSRDEGGRGETQYF. The chain links TRBV15 to TRBJ2-5; 7 nucleotides match TRBD2. This CDR3 is 16 amino acids long. J gave up 4 bases and V 0 bases, and 8 bases lay outside the gene matches. Germline lookup yields CDR1 LNHNV and CDR2 YYDKDF (reference sequence).

The chain uses TRBV29-1 and TRBJ1-2, with TRBD1 matching over 8 bases. The CDR3 loop spans 17 amino acids. The germline gives CDR1 SQVTM, CDR2 ANQGSEA. The V segment lost 4 bases and the J segment 6 bases; nucleotides outside the gene matches: 19. The CDR3 sequence is CSVGPFRTGTGKDGYTF. The DNA of the CDR3 is TGCAGCGTTGGGCCCTTTCGGACAGGGACGGGAAAGGATGGCTACACCTTC.

CDR3 region: CASSPNKGEGRNEQFF. The CDR3 DNA is TGTGCCAGCAGTCCGAACAAGGGGGAGGGCCGCAATGAGCAGTTCTTC. V is TRBV7-6 and J is TRBJ2-1; weak D call: TRBD2 (7 bases). The CDR3 spans 16 residues. V was clipped by 6 bases and J by 6 bases, with 21 bases between them. Per the germline V gene, CDR1 is SGHVS and CDR2 is FNYEAQ.